This T cell receptor beta chain was obtained from a study of blood T cells in healthy people across ages. The CDR3 is made up of 11 amino acids. The V gene lost 3 bases and the J gene lost 9 bases, with 9 bases spanning the gap. In germline, CDR1 is MNHEY, CDR2 SVGAGI. At least ten counts were recorded for this clonotype. Its antigen is not identified. The use of a sample-barcoded 5' primer and a J-beta primer mix characterized a second PCR of 7 to 11 cycles. Template switching added a 12-random-nucleotide identifier to every cDNA molecule. TCRdb re-called the 5' RACE reads through MiXCR, storing one row per CDR3 protein. The sample lists 1.5 million to 2 million distinct CDR3 sequences, roughly 27% occurring once. Whole-study findings and limits: With naive T cell percentage, TCR beta diversity showed a strong correlation.

The sequence was obtained from a woman under 40 in good health. This rearrangement joins TRBV6-5 to TRBJ2-7; D uncertain. Sequencing input: blood. In nucleotides, the CDR3 is TGTGCCAGCAGTTATCGCGAGCGGCAGTACTTC. Protein: CASSYRERQYF.